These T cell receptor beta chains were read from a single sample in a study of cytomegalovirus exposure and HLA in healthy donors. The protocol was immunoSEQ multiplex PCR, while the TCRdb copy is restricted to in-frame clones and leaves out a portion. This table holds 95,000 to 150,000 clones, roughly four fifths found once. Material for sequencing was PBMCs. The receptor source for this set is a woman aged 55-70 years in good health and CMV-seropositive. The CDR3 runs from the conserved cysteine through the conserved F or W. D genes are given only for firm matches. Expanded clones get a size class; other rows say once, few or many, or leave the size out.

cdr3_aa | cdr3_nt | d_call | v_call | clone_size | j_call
CASGPGGVDTEAFF | TGTGCTAGTGGTCCAGGGGGCGTGGACACTGAAGCTTTCTTT | TRBD1 | TRBV12-5 | NA | TRBJ1-1
CSARDFDEQYF | TGCAGTGCTAGGGACTTTGACGAGCAGTACTTC | NA | TRBV20-1 | NA | TRBJ2-7
CASSINRGKGQPQHF | TGTGCCAGCAGTATTAACAGGGGGAAAGGGCAGCCCCAGCATTTT | TRBD1 | TRBV2 | few | TRBJ1-5
CASALISNQPQHF | TGTGCCAGCGCGCTAATTAGCAATCAGCCCCAGCATTTT | NA | TRBV6-5 | NA | TRBJ1-5
CASSPPRGQGGSPLHF | TGTGCCAGCTCACCACCTCGCGGACAGGGGGGTTCACCCCTCCACTTT | TRBD1 | TRBV18 | NA | TRBJ1-6
CASSWQRTGELFF | TGTGCCAGCAGCTGGCAGAGGACCGGGGAGCTGTTTTTT | NA | TRBV7-2 | NA | TRBJ2-2
CASSSTGHSGNTIYF | TGTGCCAGCAGTTCGACAGGGCACTCTGGAAACACCATATATTTT | TRBD1 | TRBV6-6 | NA | TRBJ1-3
CASRGTGVFNYGYTF | TGTGCCAGCAGGGGGACAGGGGTCTTCAACTATGGCTACACCTTC | TRBD1 | TRBV6-5 | NA | TRBJ1-2
CASSPLDRHADTQYF | TGTGCCAGCAGCCCCTTGGACAGACATGCAGATACGCAGTATTTT | NA | TRBV9 | once | TRBJ2-3
CASSPYTVYEQYF | TGTGCCAGCTCACCATATACAGTCTACGAGCAGTACTTC | NA | TRBV18 | NA | TRBJ2-7
CASSRQGDGELFF | TGCGCCAGCAGCCGGCAGGGGGACGGGGAGCTGTTTTTT | TRBD1 | TRBV5-1 | NA | TRBJ2-2
CASSSETGGEAYWRNEQFF | TGTGCCAGCAGCTCAGAGACAGGGGGCGAGGCTTATTGGCGCAATGAGCAGTTCTTC | TRBD1 | TRBV11-2 | NA | TRBJ2-1
CASSVEQGERQYF | TGTGCCAGCAGCGTAGAACAGGGAGAACGGCAGTACTTC | NA | TRBV9 | NA | TRBJ2-7
CASSLQGANTEAFF | TGTGCCAGCAGCTTACAGGGGGCAAACACTGAAGCTTTCTTT | TRBD1 | TRBV5-6 | once | TRBJ1-1
CASSDRGAGSYNEQFF | TGTGCCAGCAGCGACCGAGGAGCGGGCTCCTACAATGAGCAGTTCTTC | NA | TRBV7-9 | NA | TRBJ2-1
CASSPPHHRAAYEQYF | TGTGCCAGCTCACCACCGCATCACAGGGCCGCCTACGAGCAGTACTTC | NA | TRBV18 | once | TRBJ2-7
CASSPDSGTSGSNTGELFF | TGTGCCAGCAGCCCAGACTCCGGGACTAGCGGTTCGAACACCGGGGAGCTGTTTTTT | TRBD2 | TRBV4-2 | NA | TRBJ2-2